This T cell receptor (beta chain) emerged from a study of blood T cell repertoires in COVID-19. The data were produced by immunoSEQ multiplex PCR, yet TCRdb's version contains in-frame clones alone and is incomplete. The sample shows approximately 150,000 clones, about 91% of them seen only once. This CDR3 spans 16 amino acids. The source is a woman aged 45-65 years with acute or convalescent COVID-19. This rearrangement joins TRBV21-1 to TRBJ2-1; the table's D call, TRBD2, was not checked against the DNA. TRBV21-1 is annotated as a pseudogene. The specimen sequenced was peripheral blood. This CDR3 reads CASSKAASGRSNEQFF. The CDR3 coding sequence is TGTGCCAGCAGCAAAGCGGCTAGCGGGAGGTCAAATGAGCAGTTCTTC.